This record looks at one TCR beta chain sequence and its context. Profiling of TCR beta VDJ combinations and CDR3 sequences used genomic DNA as template. MiXCR, run by TCRdb on the reads, gives a single entry per CDR3 protein. The sample consists of under 350,000 distinct CDR3 sequences, about 56% of them appearing once. This entry belongs to a study of CD8+CD57+ T cells in acquired aplastic anemia. The CDR3 contains 13 residues. V trimming: 7 bases; J trimming: 7 bases; junction bases outside the gene matches: 8. This TCR was recovered from a human donor with severe aplastic anemia or a healthy control (not recorded which). The material sequenced was sorted CD4+, CD8+, or CD8+CD57+ T cells (not recorded which) from PBMCs. The chain uses TRBV12-3 or TRBV12-4 and TRBJ2-7; 9 bases map to TRBD1. CDR3 residues: CASTTTDRGEQYF. CDR3 coding DNA: TGTGCCAGCACCACAACGGACAGGGGAGAGCAGTACTTC.